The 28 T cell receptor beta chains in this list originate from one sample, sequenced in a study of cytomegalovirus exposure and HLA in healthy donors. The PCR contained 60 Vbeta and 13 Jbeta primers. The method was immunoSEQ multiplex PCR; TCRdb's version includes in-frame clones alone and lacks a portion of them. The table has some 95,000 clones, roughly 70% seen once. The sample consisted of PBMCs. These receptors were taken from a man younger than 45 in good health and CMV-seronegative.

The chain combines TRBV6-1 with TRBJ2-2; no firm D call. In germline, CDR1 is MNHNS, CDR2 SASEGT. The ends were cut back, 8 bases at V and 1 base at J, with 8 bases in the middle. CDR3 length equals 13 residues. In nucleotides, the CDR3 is TGTGCCAGCTCAGCGAAGAACACCGGGGAGCTGTTTTTT. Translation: CASSAKNTGELFF.

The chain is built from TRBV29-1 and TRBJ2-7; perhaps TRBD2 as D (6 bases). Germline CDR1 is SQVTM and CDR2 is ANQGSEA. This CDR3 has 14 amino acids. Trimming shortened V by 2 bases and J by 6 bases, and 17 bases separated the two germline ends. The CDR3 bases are TGCAGCGTTGAATTTGGTGGGGCGGGAAGCGAGCAGTACTTC. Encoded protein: CSVEFGGAGSEQYF.

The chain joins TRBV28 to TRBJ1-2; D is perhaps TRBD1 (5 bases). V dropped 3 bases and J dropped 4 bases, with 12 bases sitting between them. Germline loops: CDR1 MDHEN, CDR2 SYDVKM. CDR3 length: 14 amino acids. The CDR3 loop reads CASSLNLGGYGYTF. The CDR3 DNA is TGTGCCAGCAGTTTGAACCTCGGGGGCTATGGCTACACCTTC.

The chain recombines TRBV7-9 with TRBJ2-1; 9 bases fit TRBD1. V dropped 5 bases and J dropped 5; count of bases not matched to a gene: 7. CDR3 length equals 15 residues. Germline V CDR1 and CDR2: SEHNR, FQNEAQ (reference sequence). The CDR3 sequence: CASSHERTGDNEQFF. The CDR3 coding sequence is TGTGCCAGCAGCCATGAAAGGACAGGGGACAATGAGCAGTTCTTC.

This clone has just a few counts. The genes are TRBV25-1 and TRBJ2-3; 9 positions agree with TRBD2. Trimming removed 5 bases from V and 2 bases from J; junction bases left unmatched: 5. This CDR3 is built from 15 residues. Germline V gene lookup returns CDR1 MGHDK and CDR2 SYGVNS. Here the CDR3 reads CASSRGRAHTDTQYF. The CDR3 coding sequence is TGTGCCAGCAGTCGCGGGAGGGCCCACACAGATACGCAGTATTTT.

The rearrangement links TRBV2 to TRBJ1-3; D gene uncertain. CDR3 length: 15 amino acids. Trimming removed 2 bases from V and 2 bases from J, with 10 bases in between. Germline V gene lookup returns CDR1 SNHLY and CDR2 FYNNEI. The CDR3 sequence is CASSENTDAGNTIYF. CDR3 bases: TGTGCCAGCAGTGAAAACACAGATGCTGGAAACACCATATATTTT.

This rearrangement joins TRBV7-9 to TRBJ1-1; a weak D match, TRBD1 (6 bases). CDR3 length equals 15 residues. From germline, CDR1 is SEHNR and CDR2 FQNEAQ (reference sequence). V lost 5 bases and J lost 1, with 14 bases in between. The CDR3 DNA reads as TGTGCCAGCAGCCCTCGACAGGCCGGGAACACTGAAGCTTTCTTT. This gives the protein CASSPRQAGNTEAFF.

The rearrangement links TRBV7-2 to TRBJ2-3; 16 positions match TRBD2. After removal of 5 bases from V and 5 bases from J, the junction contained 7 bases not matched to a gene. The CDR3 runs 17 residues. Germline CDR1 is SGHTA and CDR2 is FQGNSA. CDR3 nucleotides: TGTGCCAGCAGCCAGGGACTAGCGGGGGGGGACATAGATACGCAGTATTTT. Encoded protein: CASSQGLAGGDIDTQYF.

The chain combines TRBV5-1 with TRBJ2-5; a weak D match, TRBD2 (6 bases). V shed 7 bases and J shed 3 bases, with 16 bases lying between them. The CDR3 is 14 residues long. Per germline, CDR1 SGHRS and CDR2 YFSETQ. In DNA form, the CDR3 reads TGCGCCAGCTCCCCGACTAGATCCGAAGAGACCCAGTACTTC. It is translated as CASSPTRSEETQYF.

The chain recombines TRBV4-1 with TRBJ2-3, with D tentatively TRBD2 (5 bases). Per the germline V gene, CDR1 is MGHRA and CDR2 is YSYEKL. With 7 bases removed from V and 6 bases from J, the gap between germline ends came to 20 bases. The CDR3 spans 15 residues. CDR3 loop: CASTSGRGTFDTQYF. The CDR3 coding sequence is TGCGCCAGCACCTCCGGACGGGGTACATTCGATACGCAGTATTTT.

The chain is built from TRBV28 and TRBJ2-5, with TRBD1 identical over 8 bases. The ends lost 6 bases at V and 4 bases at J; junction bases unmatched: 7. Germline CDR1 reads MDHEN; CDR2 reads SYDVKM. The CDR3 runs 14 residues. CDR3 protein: CASSDRGNRETQYF. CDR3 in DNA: TGTGCCAGCAGCGACAGGGGTAACCGAGAGACCCAGTACTTC.

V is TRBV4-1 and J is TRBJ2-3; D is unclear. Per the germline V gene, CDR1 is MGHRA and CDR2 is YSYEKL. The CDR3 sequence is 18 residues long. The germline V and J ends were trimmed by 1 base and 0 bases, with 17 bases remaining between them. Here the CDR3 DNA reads TGCGCCAGCAGCCAAGGCCCTTCCTTCCAGGCTAGCACAGATACGCAGTATTTT. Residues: CASSQGPSFQASTDTQYF.

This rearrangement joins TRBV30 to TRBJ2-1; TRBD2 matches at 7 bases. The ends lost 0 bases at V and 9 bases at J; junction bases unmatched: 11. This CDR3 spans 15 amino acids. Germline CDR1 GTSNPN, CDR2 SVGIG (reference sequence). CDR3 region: CAWSVLGEGRSEQFF. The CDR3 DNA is TGTGCCTGGAGTGTGTTGGGGGAGGGCCGATCTGAGCAGTTCTTC. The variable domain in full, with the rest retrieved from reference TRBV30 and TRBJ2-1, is SQTIHQWPATLVQPVGSPLSLECTVEGTSNPNLYWYRQAAGRGLQLLFYSVGIGQISSEVPQNLSASRPQDRQFILSSKKLLLSDSGFYLCAWSVLGEGRSEQFFGPGTRLTVL.

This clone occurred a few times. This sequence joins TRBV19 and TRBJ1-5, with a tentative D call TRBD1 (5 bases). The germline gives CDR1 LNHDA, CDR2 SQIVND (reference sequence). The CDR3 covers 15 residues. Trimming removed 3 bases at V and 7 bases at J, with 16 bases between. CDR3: CASSMPQGIGQPQHF. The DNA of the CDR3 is TGTGCCAGTAGTATGCCCCAGGGTATAGGGCAGCCCCAGCATTTT.

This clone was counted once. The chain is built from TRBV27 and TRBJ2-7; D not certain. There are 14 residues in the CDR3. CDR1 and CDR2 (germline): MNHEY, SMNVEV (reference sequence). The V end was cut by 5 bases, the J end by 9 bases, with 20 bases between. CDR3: CASSAIPPRLGQYF. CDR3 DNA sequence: TGTGCCAGCAGTGCAATACCCCCAAGGCTAGGGCAGTACTTC.

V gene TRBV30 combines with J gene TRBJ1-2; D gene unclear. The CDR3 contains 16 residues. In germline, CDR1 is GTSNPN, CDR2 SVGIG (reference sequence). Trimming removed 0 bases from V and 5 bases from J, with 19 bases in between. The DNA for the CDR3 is TGTGCCTGGAGTGTAGGCGGCGCGCCGGGGATATATGGCTACACCTTC. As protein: CAWSVGGAPGIYGYTF. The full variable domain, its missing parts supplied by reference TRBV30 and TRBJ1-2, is SQTIHQWPATLVQPVGSPLSLECTVEGTSNPNLYWYRQAAGRGLQLLFYSVGIGQISSEVPQNLSASRPQDRQFILSSKKLLLSDSGFYLCAWSVGGAPGIYGYTFGSGTRLTVV.

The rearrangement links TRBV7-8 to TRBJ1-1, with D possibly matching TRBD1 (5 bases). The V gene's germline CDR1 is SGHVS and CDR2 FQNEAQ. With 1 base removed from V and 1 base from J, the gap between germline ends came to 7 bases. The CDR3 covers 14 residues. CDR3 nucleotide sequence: TGTGCCAGCAGCTTAGGGCAGGGGAACACTGAAGCTTTCTTT. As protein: CASSLGQGNTEAFF.

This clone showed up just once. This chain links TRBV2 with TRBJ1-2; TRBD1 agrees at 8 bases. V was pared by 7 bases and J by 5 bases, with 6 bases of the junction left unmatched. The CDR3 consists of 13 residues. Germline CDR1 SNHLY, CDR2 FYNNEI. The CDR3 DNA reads TGTGCCAGCAAGCAACAGGGGGGTTATGGCTACACCTTC. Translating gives CASKQQGGYGYTF.

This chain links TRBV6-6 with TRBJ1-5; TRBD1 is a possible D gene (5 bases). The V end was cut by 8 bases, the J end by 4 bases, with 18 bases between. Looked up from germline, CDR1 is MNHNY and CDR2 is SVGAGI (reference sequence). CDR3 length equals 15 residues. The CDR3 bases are TGTGCCAGCGTCCCCCCGGGGGGAGGGAATCAGCCCCAGCATTTT. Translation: CASVPPGGGNQPQHF.

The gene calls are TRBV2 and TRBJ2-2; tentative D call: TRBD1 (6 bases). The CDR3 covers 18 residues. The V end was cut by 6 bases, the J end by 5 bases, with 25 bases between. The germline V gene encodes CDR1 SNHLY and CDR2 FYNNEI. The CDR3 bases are TGTGCCAGCAGGGCCCACTGGACTGACAGGACTTGGACCGGGGAGCTGTTTTTT. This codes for CASRAHWTDRTWTGELFF.

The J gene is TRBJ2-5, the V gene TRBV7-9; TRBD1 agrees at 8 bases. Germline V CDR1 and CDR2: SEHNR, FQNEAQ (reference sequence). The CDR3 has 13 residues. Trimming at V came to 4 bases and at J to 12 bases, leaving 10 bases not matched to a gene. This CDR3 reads CASSSIGSGQEYF. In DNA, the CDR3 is TGTGCCAGCAGCTCGATCGGTTCGGGACAGGAGTACTTC.

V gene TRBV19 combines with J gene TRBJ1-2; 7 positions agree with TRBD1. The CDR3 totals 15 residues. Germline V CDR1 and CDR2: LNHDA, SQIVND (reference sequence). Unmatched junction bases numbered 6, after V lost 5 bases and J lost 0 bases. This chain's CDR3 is CASSLPTGPNYGYTF. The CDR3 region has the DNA TGTGCCAGTAGTCTACCGACAGGGCCTAACTATGGCTACACCTTC.

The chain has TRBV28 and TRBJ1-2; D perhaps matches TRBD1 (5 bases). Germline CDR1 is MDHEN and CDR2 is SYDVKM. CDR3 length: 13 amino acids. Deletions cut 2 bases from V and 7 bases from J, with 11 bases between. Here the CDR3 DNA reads TGTGCCAGCAGTTTAAGGGCAGGGCTTGGCTACACCTTC. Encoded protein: CASSLRAGLGYTF.

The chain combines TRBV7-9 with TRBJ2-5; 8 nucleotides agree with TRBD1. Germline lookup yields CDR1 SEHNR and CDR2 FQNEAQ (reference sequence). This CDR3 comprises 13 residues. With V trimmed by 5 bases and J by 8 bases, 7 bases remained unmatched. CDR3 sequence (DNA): TGTGCCAGCAGCCTAGGGACAGGAAGAACCCAGTACTTC. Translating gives CASSLGTGRTQYF.

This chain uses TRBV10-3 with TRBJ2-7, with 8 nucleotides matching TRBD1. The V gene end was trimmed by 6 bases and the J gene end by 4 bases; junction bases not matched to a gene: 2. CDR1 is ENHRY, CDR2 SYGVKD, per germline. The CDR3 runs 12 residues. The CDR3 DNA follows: TGTGCCATCAGCACAGGGGGGTACGAGCAGTACTTC. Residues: CAISTGGYEQYF.

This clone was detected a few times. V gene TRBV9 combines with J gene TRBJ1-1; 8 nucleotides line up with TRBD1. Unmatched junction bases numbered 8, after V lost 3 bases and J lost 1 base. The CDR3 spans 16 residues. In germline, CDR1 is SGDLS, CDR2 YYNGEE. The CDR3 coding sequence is TGTGCCAGCAGCGATAGTCTGGGACAGGCGAACACTGAAGCTTTCTTT. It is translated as CASSDSLGQANTEAFF.

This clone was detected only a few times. CDR3 DNA sequence: TGTGCCAGCAAGCAGGGAGGGAATAGCAATCAGCCCCAGCATTTT. This gives the protein CASKQGGNSNQPQHF. V is TRBV5-8 and J is TRBJ1-5, with a tentative D call TRBD1 (5 bases). V was pared by 6 bases and J by 0 bases, with 13 bases between. The CDR3 consists of 15 residues. From germline, CDR1 is SGHTS and CDR2 YDEGEE.

CDR3 bases: TGTGCCAGCAGCGTAGGGATAGCGGAGTCCTACGAGCAGTACTTC. Translated: CASSVGIAESYEQYF. The V gene is TRBV9, the J gene TRBJ2-7, with TRBD2 as a possible D gene (6 bases). This CDR3 has 15 amino acids. V dropped 0 bases and J dropped 1 base, with 11 bases sitting between them. Germline V gene sequence: CDR1 SGDLS, CDR2 YYNGEE.